This TCR beta chain was observed in a study of T cells in localized non-small cell lung cancer. Method: immunoSEQ multiplex PCR; TCRdb's copy keeps in-frame clones and lacks some. This sample carries more than 15,000 clones, about 91% of them seen once, and the ten largest clones take under 3.5%. V lost 1 base and J lost 6; bases outside the gene matches: 12. This CDR3 has 17 amino acids. Germline V gives CDR1 LNHDA, CDR2 SQIVND (reference sequence). Regarding the study as a whole: A single tumor region was sequenced, leaving heterogeneity possible. Among the top 100 tumor clones, a median about 59 appeared in adjacent lung. T cell clonality was highest in uninvolved adjacent lung, above tumor.

This clone showed up just once. Its target is not known. The TCR originated in a woman aged 40-69 years with stage I lung adenocarcinoma. The V and J genes are TRBV19 and TRBJ1-5, with 7 nucleotides matching TRBD1. Source: peripheral blood, taken before any cancer treatment. CDR3 region: CASSIAAGTASIQPQHF. Written as DNA, the CDR3 is TGTGCCAGTAGTATAGCCGCGGGGACAGCCTCAATTCAGCCCCAGCATTTT. Full variable domain (remainder filled in from reference TRBV19 and TRBJ1-5): DGGITQSPKYLFRKEGQNVTLSCEQNLNHDAMYWYRQDPGQGLRLIYYSQIVNDFQKGDIAEGYSVSREKKESFPLTVTSAQKNPTAFYLCASSIAAGTASIQPQHFGDGTRLSIL.